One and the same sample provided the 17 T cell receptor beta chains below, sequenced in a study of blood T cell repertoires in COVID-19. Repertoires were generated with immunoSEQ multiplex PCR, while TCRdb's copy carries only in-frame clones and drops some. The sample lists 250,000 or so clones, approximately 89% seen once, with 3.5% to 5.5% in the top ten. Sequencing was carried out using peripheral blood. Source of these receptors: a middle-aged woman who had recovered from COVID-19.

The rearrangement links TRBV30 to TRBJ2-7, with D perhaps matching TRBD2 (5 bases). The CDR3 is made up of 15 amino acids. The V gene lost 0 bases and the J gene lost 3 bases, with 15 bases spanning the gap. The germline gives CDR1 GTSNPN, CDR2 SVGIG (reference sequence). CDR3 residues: CAWSVGAALLYEQYF. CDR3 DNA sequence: TGTGCCTGGAGTGTTGGAGCGGCGCTACTCTACGAGCAGTACTTC.

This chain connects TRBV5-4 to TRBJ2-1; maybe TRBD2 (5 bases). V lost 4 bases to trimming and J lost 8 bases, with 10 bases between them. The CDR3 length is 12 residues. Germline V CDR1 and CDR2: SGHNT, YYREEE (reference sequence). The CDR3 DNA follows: TGTGCCAGCAGCCCGTACGGGGATGAGCAGTTCTTC. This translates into CASSPYGDEQFF.

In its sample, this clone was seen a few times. This CDR3 reads CASSPIGTVEDEQFF. In DNA form, the CDR3 reads TGTGCCAGCAGTCCCATCGGGACAGTGGAAGATGAGCAGTTCTTC. This rearrangement joins TRBV28 to TRBJ2-1, with 7 bases that match TRBD1. Germline V gene lookup returns CDR1 MDHEN and CDR2 SYDVKM. J gave up 8 bases and V 5 bases, and 12 bases lay outside the gene matches. The CDR3 runs to 15 residues.

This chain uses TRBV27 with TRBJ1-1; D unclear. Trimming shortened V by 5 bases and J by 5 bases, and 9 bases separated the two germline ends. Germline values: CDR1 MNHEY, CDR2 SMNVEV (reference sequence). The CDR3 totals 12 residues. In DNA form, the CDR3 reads TGTGCCAGCAGTCCCCCGGGGACTGAAGCTTTCTTT. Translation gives CASSPPGTEAFF.

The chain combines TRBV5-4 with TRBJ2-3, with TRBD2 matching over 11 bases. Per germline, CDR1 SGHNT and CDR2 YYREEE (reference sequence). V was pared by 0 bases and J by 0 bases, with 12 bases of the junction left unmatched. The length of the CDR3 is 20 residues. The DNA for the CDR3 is TGTGCCAGCAGCTTGGTTGGTTTAGCGGGAGGGGGGATTAGCACAGATACGCAGTATTTT. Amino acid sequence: CASSLVGLAGGGISTDTQYF.

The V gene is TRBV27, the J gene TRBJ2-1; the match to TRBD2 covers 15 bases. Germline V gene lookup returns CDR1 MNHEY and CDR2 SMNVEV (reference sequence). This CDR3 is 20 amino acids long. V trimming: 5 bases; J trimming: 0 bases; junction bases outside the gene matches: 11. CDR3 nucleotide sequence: TGTGCCAGCAGTCCCTACCTCGGGACTAGCGGGGGGAGCTCCTACAATGAGCAGTTCTTC. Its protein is CASSPYLGTSGGSSYNEQFF.

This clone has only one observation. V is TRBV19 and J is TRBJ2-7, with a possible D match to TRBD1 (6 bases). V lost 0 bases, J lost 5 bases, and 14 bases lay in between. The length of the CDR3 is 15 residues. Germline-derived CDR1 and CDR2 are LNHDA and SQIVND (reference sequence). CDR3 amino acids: CASSIDRSGANEQYF. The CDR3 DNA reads TGTGCCAGTAGTATAGATCGGTCAGGGGCTAACGAGCAGTACTTC.

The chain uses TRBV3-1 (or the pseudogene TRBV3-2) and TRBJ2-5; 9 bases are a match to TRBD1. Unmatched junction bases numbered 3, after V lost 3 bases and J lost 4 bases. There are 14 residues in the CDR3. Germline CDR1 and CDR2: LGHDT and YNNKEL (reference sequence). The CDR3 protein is CASSQTGGGETQYF. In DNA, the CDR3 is TGTGCCAGCAGCCAGACAGGGGGGGGAGAGACCCAGTACTTC.

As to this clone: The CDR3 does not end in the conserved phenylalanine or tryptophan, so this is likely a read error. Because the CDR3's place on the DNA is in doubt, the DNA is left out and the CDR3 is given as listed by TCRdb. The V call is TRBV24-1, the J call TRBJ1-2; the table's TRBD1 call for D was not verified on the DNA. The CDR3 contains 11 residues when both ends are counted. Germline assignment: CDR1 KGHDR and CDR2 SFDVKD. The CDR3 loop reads CATRCAVQGAL.

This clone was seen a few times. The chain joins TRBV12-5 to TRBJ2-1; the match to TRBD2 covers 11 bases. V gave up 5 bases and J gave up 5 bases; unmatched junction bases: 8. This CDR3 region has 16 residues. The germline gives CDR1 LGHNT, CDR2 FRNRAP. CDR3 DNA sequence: TGTGCTAGTGGTCCGAAACTAGCGGGGGTACACAATGAGCAGTTCTTC. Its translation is CASGPKLAGVHNEQFF.

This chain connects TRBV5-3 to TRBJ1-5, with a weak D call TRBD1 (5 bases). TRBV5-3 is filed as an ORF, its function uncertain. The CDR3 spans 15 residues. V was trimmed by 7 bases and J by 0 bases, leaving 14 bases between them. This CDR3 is CARGYRSYSNQPQHF. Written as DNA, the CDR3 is TGTGCCAGAGGATACAGGTCTTATAGCAATCAGCCCCAGCATTTT.

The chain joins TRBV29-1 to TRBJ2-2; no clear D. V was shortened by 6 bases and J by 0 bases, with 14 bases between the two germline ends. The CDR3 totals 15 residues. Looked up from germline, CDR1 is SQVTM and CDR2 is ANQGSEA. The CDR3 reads CSVRDGGPNTGELFF. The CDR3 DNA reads TGCAGCGTCAGAGATGGCGGTCCGAACACCGGGGAGCTGTTTTTT.

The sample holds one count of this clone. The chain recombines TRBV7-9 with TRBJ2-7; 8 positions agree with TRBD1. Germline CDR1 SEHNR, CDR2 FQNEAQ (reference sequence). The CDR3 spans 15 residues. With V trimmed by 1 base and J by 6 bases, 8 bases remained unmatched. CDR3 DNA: TGTGCCAGCAGCTTAGGCCTGGGACAGGTCTGCGAGCAGTACTTC. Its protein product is CASSLGLGQVCEQYF.

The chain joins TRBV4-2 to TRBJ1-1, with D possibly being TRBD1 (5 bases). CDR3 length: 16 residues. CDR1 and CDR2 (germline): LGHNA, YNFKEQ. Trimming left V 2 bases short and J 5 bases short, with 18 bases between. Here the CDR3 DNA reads TGTGCCAGCAGCCAAATCCCCCTTCTCGGGGGAACTGAAGCTTTCTTT. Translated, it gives CASSQIPLLGGTEAFF.

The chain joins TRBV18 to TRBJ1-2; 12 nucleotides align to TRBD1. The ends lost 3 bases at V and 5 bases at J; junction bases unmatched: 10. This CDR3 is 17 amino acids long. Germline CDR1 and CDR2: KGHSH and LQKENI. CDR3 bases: TGTGCCAGCTCACCCCTCGAGGGACAGGGGGCGGTATATGGCTACACCTTC. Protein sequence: CASSPLEGQGAVYGYTF.

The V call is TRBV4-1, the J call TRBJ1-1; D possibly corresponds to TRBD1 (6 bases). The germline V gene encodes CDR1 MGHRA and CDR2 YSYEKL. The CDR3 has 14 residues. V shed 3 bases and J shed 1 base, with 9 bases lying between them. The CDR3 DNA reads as TGCGCCAGCAGCCACGCACAGGGGAACACTGAAGCTTTCTTT. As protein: CASSHAQGNTEAFF.

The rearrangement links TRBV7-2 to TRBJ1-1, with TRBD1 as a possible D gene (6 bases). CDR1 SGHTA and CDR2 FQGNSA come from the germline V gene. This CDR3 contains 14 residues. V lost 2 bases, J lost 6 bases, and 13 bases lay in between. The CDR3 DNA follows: TGTGCCAGCAGCTTACAGGGGAAAAGCGCTGAAGCTTTCTTT. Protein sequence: CASSLQGKSAEAFF. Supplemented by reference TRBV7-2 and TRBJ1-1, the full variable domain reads GAGVSQSPSNKVTEKGKDVELRCDPISGHTALYWYRQSLGQGLEFLIYFQGNSAPDKSGLPSDRFSAERTGGSVSTLTIQRTQQEDSAVYLCASSLQGKSAEAFFGQGTRLTVV.